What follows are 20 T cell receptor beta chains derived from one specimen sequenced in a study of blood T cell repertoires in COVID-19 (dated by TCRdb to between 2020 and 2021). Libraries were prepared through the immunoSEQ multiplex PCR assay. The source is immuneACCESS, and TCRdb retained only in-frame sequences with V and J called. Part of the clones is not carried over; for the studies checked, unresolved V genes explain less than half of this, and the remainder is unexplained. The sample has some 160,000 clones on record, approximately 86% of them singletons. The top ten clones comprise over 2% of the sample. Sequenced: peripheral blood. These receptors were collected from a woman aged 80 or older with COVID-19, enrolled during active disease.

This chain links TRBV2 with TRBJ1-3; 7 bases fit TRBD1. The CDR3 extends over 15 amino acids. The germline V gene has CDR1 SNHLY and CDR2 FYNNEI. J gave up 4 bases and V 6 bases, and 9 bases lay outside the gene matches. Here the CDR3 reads CASSPTRTGGNTIYF. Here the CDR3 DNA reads TGTGCCAGCAGCCCCACCCGGACAGGAGGAAACACCATATATTTT.

The CDR3 spells CATSRGWDRAGEKLFF. DNA for the CDR3: TGTGCCACCAGCAGAGGGTGGGACAGGGCTGGTGAAAAACTGTTTTTT. V gene TRBV15 combines with J gene TRBJ1-4; 9 nucleotides line up with TRBD1. The CDR3 consists of 16 residues. Germline V gene data show CDR1 as LNHNV and CDR2 as YYDKDF (reference sequence). J was trimmed by 7 bases and V by 1 base; bases with no gene match: 7.

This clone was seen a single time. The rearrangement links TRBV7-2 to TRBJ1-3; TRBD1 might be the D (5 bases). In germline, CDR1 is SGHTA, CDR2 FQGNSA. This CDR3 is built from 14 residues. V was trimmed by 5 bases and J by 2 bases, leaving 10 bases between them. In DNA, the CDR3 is TGTGCCAGCAGCCCTGGGGCAGCTGGAAACACCATATATTTT. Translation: CASSPGAAGNTIYF.

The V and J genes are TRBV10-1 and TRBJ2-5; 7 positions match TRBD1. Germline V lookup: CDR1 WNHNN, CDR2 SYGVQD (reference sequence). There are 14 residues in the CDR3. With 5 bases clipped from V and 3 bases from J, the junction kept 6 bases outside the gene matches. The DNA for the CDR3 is TGCGCCAGCAGTCCCCACGGACAGGAAGAGACCCAGTACTTC. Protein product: CASSPHGQEETQYF.

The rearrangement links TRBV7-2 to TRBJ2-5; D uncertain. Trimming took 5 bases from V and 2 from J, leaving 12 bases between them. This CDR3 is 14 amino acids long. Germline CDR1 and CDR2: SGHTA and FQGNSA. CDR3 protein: CASSNSGLQETQYF. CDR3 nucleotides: TGTGCCAGCAGCAACTCAGGCTTACAAGAGACCCAGTACTTC.

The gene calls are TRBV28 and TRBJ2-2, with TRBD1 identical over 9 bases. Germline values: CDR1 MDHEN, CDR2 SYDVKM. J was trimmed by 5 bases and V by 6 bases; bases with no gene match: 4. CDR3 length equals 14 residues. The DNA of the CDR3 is TGTGCCAGCAGAGGGGGACAGGGTACCGGGGAGCTGTTTTTT. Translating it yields CASRGGQGTGELFF.

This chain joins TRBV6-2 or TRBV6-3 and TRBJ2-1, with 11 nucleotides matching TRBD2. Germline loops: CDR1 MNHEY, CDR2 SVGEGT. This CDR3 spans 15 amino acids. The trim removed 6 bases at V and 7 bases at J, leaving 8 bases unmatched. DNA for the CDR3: TGTGCCAGCAGCCCAACTAGCGGGAGTGAAAATGAGCAGTTCTTC. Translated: CASSPTSGSENEQFF.

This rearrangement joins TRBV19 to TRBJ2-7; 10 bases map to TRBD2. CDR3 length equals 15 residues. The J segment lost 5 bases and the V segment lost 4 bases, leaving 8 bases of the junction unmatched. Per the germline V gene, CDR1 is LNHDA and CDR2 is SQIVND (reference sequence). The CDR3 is CASSTPSGSKNEQYF. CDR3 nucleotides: TGTGCCAGTAGTACCCCTAGCGGGAGTAAGAACGAGCAGTACTTC. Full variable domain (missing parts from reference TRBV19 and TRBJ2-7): DGGITQSPKYLFRKEGQNVTLSCEQNLNHDAMYWYRQDPGQGLRLIYYSQIVNDFQKGDIAEGYSVSREKKESFPLTVTSAQKNPTAFYLCASSTPSGSKNEQYFGPGTRLTVT.

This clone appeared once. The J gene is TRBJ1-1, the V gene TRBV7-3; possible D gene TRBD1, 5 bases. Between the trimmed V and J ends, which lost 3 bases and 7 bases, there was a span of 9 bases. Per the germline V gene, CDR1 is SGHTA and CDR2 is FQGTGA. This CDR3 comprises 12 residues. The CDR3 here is CASSLTDHEAFF. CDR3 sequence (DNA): TGTGCCAGCAGCTTGACAGACCATGAAGCTTTCTTT.

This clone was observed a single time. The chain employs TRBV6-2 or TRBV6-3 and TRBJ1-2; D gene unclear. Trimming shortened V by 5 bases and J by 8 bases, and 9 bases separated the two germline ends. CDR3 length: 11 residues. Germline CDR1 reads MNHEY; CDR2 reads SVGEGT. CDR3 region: CASSDGDGYTF. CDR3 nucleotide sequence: TGTGCCAGCAGTGATGGAGACGGCTACACCTTC.

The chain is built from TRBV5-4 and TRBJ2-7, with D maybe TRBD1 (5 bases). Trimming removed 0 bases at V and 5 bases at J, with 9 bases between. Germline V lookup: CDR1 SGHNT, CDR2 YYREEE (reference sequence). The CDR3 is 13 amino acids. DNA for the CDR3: TGTGCCAGCAGCTTGGCCTGGGGCAACGAGCAGTACTTC. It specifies CASSLAWGNEQYF.

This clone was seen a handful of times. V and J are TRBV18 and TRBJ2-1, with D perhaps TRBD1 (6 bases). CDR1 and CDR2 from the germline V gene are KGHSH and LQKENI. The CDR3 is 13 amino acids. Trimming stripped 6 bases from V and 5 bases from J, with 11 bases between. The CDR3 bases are TGTGCCAGCTCGGGACAAGTCGACAATGAGCAGTTCTTC. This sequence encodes CASSGQVDNEQFF.

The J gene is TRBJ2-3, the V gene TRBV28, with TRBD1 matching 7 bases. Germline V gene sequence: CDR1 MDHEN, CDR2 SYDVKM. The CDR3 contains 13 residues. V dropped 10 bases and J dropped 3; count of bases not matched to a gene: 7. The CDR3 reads CAIQNRGTDTQYF. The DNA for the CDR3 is TGTGCCATCCAAAACAGGGGAACAGATACGCAGTATTTT.

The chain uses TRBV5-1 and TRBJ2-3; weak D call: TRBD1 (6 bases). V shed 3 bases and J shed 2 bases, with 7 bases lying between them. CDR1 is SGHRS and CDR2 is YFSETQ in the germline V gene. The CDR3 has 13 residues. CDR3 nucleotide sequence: TGCGCCAGCAGCTGGGACAACACAGATACGCAGTATTTT. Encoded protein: CASSWDNTDTQYF.

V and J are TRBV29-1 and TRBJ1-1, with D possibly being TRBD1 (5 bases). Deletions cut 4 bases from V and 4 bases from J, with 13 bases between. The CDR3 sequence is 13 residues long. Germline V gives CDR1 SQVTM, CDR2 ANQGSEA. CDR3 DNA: TGCAGCGTTGTTCAGGGTAAGGGCACTGAAGCTTTCTTT. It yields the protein CSVVQGKGTEAFF.

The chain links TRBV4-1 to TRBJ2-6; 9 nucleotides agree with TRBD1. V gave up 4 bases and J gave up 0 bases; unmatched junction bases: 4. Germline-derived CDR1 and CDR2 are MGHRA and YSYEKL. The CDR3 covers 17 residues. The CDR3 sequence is CASSPWDRVSGANVLTF. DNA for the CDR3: TGCGCCAGCAGCCCGTGGGACAGGGTCTCTGGGGCCAACGTCCTGACTTTC.

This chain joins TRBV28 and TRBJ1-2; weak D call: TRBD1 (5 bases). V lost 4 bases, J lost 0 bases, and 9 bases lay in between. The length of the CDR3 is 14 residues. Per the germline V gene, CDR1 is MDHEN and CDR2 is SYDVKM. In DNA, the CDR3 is TGTGCCAGCAGTTACACAGGCACTAACTATGGCTACACCTTC. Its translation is CASSYTGTNYGYTF.

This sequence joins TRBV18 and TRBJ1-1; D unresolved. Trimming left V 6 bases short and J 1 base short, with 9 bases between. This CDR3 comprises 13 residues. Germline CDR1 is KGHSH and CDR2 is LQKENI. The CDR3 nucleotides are TGTGCCAGCTCCCGGGTGCCGAACACTGAAGCTTTCTTT. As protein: CASSRVPNTEAFF.

In DNA form, the CDR3 reads TGTGCCAGCAGCCTTTCCTCTATCGAGCAGTACTTC. Translated: CASSLSSIEQYF. This chain joins TRBV11-1 and TRBJ2-7; D gene uncertain. Germline CDR1 reads SGHAT; CDR2 reads FQDESV (reference sequence). The V gene lost 5 bases and the J gene lost 6 bases, with 11 bases spanning the gap. This CDR3 region has 12 residues.

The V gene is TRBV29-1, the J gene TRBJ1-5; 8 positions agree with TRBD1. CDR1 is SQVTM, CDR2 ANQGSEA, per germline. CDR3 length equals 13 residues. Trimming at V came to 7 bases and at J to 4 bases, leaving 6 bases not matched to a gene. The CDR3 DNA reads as TGCAGCGCCGTGACAGGGGAGAATCAGCCCCAGCATTTT. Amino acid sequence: CSAVTGENQPQHF.